This T cell receptor beta chain stems from a study of blood T cell repertoires in COVID-19. The overall study: Collection of acute and convalescent COVID-19 samples took place in the United States, Italy and Spain.

The V and J ends lost 5 bases and 0 bases respectively, with 14 bases between them. This CDR3 region has 15 residues. Germline values: CDR1 SEHNR, CDR2 FQNEAQ (reference sequence). In the authors' methods: Amplification from reference gene primers served as the basis for estimated nucleated cell counts. Using immunoSEQ multiplex PCR, the repertoire was profiled, and TCRdb retains in-frame clones only, with some absent. V, J and clone size are those of that table, while D and trimming were read from the DNA. The sample has about 14,000 clones; 81% are singletons. The rearrangement links TRBV7-9 to TRBJ2-7; a possible D gene is TRBD1 (5 bases). The sequencing input was peripheral blood. This sequence originates from a human donor in a cohort sampled during active COVID-19. CDR3 nucleotide sequence: TGTGCCAGCAGCAAATGGGGCAGTAGCTCCTACGAGCAGTACTTC. It encodes CASSKWGSSSYEQYF. The variable domain in full, with the rest retrieved from reference TRBV7-9 and TRBJ2-7, is DTGVSQNPRHKITKRGQNVTFRCDPISEHNRLYWYRQTLGQGPEFLTYFQNEAQLEKSRLLSDRFSAERPKGSFSTLEIQRTEQGDSAMYLCASSKWGSSSYEQYFGPGTRLTVT.